This T cell receptor (beta chain) is from a study of blood T cells in healthy people across ages (dated by TCRdb to about 2015). General notes on the study: In model experiments, template switching captured about one uniquely barcoded TCR beta cDNA molecule for every two T cells. To avoid experimental bias, donors of different ages were distributed randomly across sequencing lanes. Using deep sequencing normalized with unique cDNA molecular identifiers, the study measured how TCR beta repertoire diversity changes with age. Donors were grouped into four age groups: young (average 16 years), middle-aged (under 40), aged (roughly 62) and long-lived (approximately 75). Using the same blood draw, the study looked at two additional independent replicas of 1 million unique cDNA reads for two donors, one aged 18 to 29 and the other aged 80 or older.

With respect to this clonotype: What antigen it recognizes has not been identified. No clone much larger than this one lies a single base away; base qualities are absent.

What the research found in general, with its limitations: Compared with the aged group, the long-lived group had more naive CD4+ T cells, fewer expanded clones and increased TCR diversity, suggesting age selection. The CMV infection status of donors was not known, potentially confounding age-related changes in expanded clonotypes. As age increased, observed TCR beta diversity per million T cells dropped in a roughly linear way, and a significant reduction was already evident by age about 40. Estimates of total diversity from one million sequenced T cells were regarded as lower bounds and underestimates. Since profiling was done on bulk unsorted PBMCs, naive and antigen-experienced compartments could not be conclusively compared. There was a strong correlation between observed TCR beta diversity and the percentage of naive T cells measured by flow cytometry.

The CDR3 runs 15 residues from the cysteine to the phenylalanine. The kept DNA is CDR3 alone, 45 bases in frame from the first base. CDR1 and CDR2 are drawn from the germline V gene (reference sequence): DFQATT, SNEGSKA. V trim: 5 bases; J trim: 1 base; unmatched bases: 11. The donors were 40 or so Caucasian individuals from Russia, aged 6 to 90 years, who were systemically healthy. Around 9.7 milliliters of peripheral blood were collected from each donor into EDTA-treated Vacutainer tubes. PBMCs were isolated by Ficoll-Paque density-gradient centrifugation, with at least 6 million obtained per sample. Total RNA, at least 6 micrograms per sample, was extracted from PBMCs with Trizol reagent. Naive CD45RAhigh/CD27high T cell percentages were measured by flow cytometry on a PBMC aliquot from every donor. The library was obtained by 5' RACE. The second PCR ran for roughly 7 to 11 cycles and used a J-beta primer mix along with a sample-barcoded 5' primer. A template-switch 5' adaptor carrying 12 random nucleotides introduced a unique molecular identifier onto each TCR beta cDNA molecule. Each sample yielded at least 3 million CDR3-containing paired-end reads. All of the RNA was converted into first-strand cDNA using the Mint cDNA synthesis kit, with a TRBC-specific oligonucleotide serving as the primer. All cDNA was treated with uracil-DNA glycosylase and then went through a first 18-cycle PCR with the universal primers M1SS and BC2_uni_R. Concerning the study's data processing: Each sample was normalized by randomly selecting 1 million high-quality reads, each carrying a distinct molecular identifier. Reads sharing molecular identifiers were discarded rather than binned into consensus sequences. MiTCR, set to a Q25 quality threshold and the strictest error-elimination algorithm, was used for CDR3 identification, clonotype clustering and error correction. A nonparametric unseen species model with Euler transformation was used to estimate lower-bound total TCR beta diversity. Starting from the raw public reads, TCRdb applied fastp trimming at Q25, assembled clones with MiXCR and retained in-frame beta chains. Each record represents a unique CDR3 protein, reported with the most common genes and DNA among its rows. The V and J calls, along with clone size, are taken from TCRdb and not from the paper's own processing. In this sample the table shows fewer than 2 million distinct CDR3 sequences, approximately 40% of which occur a single time. Under 25% of the sample comes from the top ten.

Sequenced: blood. This clonotype originated in a human donor in good health. In this chain, TRBV20-1 is recombined with TRBJ2-7, with 7 middle bases fitting TRBD1. CDR3 reads: CSASQDRILSYEQYF. The DNA sequence is TGCAGTGCTTCCCAGGACAGGATCCTATCCTACGAGCAGTACTTC.